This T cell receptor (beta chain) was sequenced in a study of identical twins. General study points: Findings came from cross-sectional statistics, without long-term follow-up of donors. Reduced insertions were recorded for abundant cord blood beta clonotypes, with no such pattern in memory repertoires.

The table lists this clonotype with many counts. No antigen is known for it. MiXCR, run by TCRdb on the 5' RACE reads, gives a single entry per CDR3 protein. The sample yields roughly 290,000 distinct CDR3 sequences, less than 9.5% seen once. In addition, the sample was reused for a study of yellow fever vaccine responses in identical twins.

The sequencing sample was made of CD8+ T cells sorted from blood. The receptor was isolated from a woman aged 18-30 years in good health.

The CDR3 region is CSARGTRDYEQYF. The CDR3 DNA reads TGCAGTGCTAGGGGGACTAGGGACTACGAGCAGTACTTC. The chain employs TRBV20-1 and TRBJ2-7, with TRBD2 matching over 8 bases. CDR1 is DFQATT and CDR2 is SNEGSKA in the germline V gene (reference sequence). Trimming cost V 3 bases and J 3 bases; bases outside gene matches: 4. This CDR3 is built from 13 residues.